One TCR beta chain is described in this entry. The target antigen is unknown. All the people who gave samples were healthy bone marrow donors. These data belong to a study of cytomegalovirus exposure and HLA in healthy donors. The study's findings and limits: Later analysis identified a missense DCLRE1C variant that was linked to TCR beta V- and J-gene trimming. Earlier findings revealed that most TCR beta V segments proved productive either about 90% or about 30% of the time.

Germline V gene data show CDR1 as SGDLS and CDR2 as YYNGEE. V lost 3 bases, J lost 8 bases, and 20 bases lay in between. The CDR3 consists of 16 residues. The PCR was carried out with 60 Vbeta primers and 13 Jbeta primers. Assay used: immunoSEQ multiplex PCR; TCRdb lists only in-frame clones, some missing. The data show around 140,000 clones, with roughly 80% seen just once and about 12% held by the top ten. The sequence was obtained from a man aged 35-49 years in good health and CMV-seropositive. The sample was PBMCs. V gene TRBV9 combines with J gene TRBJ1-4; D uncertain. The CDR3 bases are TGTGCCAGCAGCGCCGAGCCCGTAACACTCGGGGAAAAACTGTTTTTT. Its protein product is CASSAEPVTLGEKLFF.